This T cell receptor beta chain was recorded in a study of brain T cells in children with intractable seizures. The CDR3 contains 13 residues. The V and J ends lost 5 bases and 0 bases respectively, with 10 bases between them. The germline CDR1 and CDR2 sequences are GTSNPN and SVGIG (reference sequence). Assay used: immunoSEQ multiplex PCR; TCRdb lists only in-frame clones, some missing. The sample consists of tens of thousands of clones, around 93% of them appearing once. General study findings and limits: HCMV serostatus was not known, and viral specificity came from CDR3 similarity only.

A remark on this clone: Its antigen is as yet unknown.

Here the sequenced sample was peripheral blood, taken at surgery. This sequence joins TRBV30 and TRBJ1-1; possibly TRBD1 for D (5 bases). This receptor was obtained from a boy under two years old with tuberous sclerosis and intractable seizures. The CDR3 DNA reads as TGTGCCTGGGCGACAGCCATGAACACTGAAGCTTTCTTT. Translated: CAWATAMNTEAFF.